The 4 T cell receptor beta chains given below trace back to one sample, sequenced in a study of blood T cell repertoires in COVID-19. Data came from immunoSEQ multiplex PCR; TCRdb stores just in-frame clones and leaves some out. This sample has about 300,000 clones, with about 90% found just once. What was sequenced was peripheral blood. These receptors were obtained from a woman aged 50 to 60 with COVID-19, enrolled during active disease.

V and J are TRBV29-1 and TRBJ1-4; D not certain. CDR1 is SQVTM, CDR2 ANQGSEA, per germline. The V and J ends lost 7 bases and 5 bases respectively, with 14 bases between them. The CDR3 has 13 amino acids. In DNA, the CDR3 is TGCAGCGCTGCGACGGGAGGGAATGAAAAACTGTTTTTT. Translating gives CSAATGGNEKLFF.

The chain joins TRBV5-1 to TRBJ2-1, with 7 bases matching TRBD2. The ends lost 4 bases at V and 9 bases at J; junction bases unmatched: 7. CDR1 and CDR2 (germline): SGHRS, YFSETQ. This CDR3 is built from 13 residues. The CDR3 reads CASSRGTIAEQFF. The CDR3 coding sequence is TGCGCCAGCAGCCGGGGGACTATCGCTGAGCAGTTCTTC.

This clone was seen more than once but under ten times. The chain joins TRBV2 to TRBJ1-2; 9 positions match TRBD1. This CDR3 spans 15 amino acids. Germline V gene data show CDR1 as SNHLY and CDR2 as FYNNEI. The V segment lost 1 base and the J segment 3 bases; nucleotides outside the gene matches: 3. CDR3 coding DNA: TGTGCCAGCAGTGAAGGGTGGACAGGGGACTATGGCTACACCTTC. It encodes CASSEGWTGDYGYTF.

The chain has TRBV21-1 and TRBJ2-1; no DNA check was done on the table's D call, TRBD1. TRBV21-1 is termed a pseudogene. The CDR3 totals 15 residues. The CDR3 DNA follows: TGTGCCAGCAGCCCAACAGGGGCGGGAAACAATGAGCAGTTCTTC. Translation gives CASSPTGAGNNEQFF.